This T cell receptor (beta chain) was obtained from a study of cytomegalovirus exposure and HLA in healthy donors. Study-level findings and limits: TCR sequences were mostly rare, though some public TCRs occurred in many donors.

Germline V gene sequence: CDR1 LNHDA, CDR2 SQIVND (reference sequence). The CDR3 runs 18 residues. With V trimmed by 3 bases and J by 6 bases, 15 bases remained unmatched. On this clone: Its target is not known.

Measured with immunoSEQ multiplex PCR; TCRdb has only the in-frame clones, and not every one. The table includes about 220,000 clones, about 91% detected once. The sample comprised PBMCs. The chain joins TRBV19 to TRBJ2-3, with 10 bases matching TRBD2. The origin of this receptor is a woman younger than 35 in good health and CMV-seronegative. CDR3 nucleotides: TGTGCCAGTAGTATTAAAGCCGGGCTAGCGGGAGCCGGGGATACGCAGTATTTT. It encodes CASSIKAGLAGAGDTQYF. The full variable domain, in which reference TRBV19 and TRBJ2-3 provide the parts outside the CDR3, is DGGITQSPKYLFRKEGQNVTLSCEQNLNHDAMYWYRQDPGQGLRLIYYSQIVNDFQKGDIAEGYSVSREKKESFPLTVTSAQKNPTAFYLCASSIKAGLAGAGDTQYFGPGTRLTVL.